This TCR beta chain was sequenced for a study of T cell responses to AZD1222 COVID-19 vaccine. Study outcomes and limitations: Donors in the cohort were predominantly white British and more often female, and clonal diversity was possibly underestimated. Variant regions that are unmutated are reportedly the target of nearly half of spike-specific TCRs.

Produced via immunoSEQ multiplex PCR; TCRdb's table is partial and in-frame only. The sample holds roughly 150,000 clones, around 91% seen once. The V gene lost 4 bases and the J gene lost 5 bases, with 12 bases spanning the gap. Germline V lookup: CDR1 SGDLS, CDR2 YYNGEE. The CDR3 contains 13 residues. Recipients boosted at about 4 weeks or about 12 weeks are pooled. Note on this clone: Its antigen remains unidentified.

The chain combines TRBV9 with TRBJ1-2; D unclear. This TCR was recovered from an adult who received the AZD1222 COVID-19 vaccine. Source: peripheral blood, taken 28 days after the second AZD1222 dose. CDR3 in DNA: TGTGCCAGCAGCTCCGAGGGAGTTTATGGCTACACCTTC. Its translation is CASSSEGVYGYTF.